These 5 T cell receptor beta chains were sequenced from one sample in a study of cytomegalovirus exposure and HLA in healthy donors. It was with 60 Vbeta and 13 Jbeta primers that the PCR ran. This table comes from immunoSEQ multiplex PCR, and its TCRdb copy is limited to in-frame clones, with some not included. The sample has around 160,000 clones, approximately 70% seen once. The sequencing sample was made of PBMCs. All receptors come from a woman younger than 30 in good health and CMV-seronegative.

In this sample, this clone turned up a few times. The chain is built from TRBV6-1 and TRBJ2-7, with D unresolved. The ends were cut back, 8 bases at V and 0 bases at J, with 14 bases in the middle. The CDR3 is 14 residues long. The germline V gene has CDR1 MNHNS and CDR2 SASEGT. CDR3 nucleotide sequence: TGTGCCAGCCTCCCGGGTGTCAGCTCCTACGAGCAGTACTTC. Protein: CASLPGVSSYEQYF.

The chain joins TRBV5-1 to TRBJ2-5; 8 nucleotides align to TRBD2. This CDR3 has 14 amino acids. The V gene end was trimmed by 5 bases and the J gene end by 4 bases; junction bases not matched to a gene: 7. Germline values: CDR1 SGHRS, CDR2 YFSETQ. The CDR3 protein is CASRVGLAGETQYF. The CDR3 region has the DNA TGCGCCAGCAGAGTGGGGCTAGCGGGAGAGACCCAGTACTTC.

The chain carries TRBV9 and TRBJ1-1, with a weak D call TRBD1 (6 bases). Germline lookup yields CDR1 SGDLS and CDR2 YYNGEE. The CDR3 runs 15 residues. The germline V and J ends were trimmed by 4 bases and 0 bases, with 13 bases remaining between them. Here the CDR3 DNA reads TGTGCCAGCAGCTCTTCGACAGGAGTGAACACTGAAGCTTTCTTT. As protein: CASSSSTGVNTEAFF.

The chain couples TRBV4-3 to TRBJ1-2; 7 bases are a match to TRBD1. The germline V gene has CDR1 LGHNA and CDR2 YSLEER. This CDR3 has 15 residues. The V and J ends lost 0 bases and 4 bases, in that order; junction bases with no gene match: 5. CDR3 sequence reads: CASSQETGTAYGYTF. The CDR3 coding sequence is TGCGCCAGCAGCCAAGAGACCGGGACAGCCTATGGCTACACCTTC.

This sequence joins TRBV11-1 and TRBJ2-1, with D possibly being TRBD2 (6 bases). Trimming stripped 0 bases from V and 8 bases from J, with 14 bases between. This CDR3 is built from 15 residues. Germline-derived CDR1 and CDR2 are SGHAT and FQDESV (reference sequence). CDR3 loop: CASSLAGGSSDEQFF. CDR3 nucleotide sequence: TGTGCCAGCAGCTTAGCGGGGGGTTCGAGCGATGAGCAGTTCTTC.